This T cell receptor (beta chain) is drawn from a study of blood T cells in healthy people across ages. CDR3 size: 14 residues. V shed 10 bases and J shed 6 bases, with 21 bases lying between them. Per the germline V gene, CDR1 is MDHEN and CDR2 is SYDVKM. Then a second PCR, running about 6 to 11 cycles, was carried out with a sample-barcoded 5' primer and a J-beta primer mix. MiXCR, run by TCRdb on the 5' RACE reads, gives a single entry per CDR3 protein. In the table there are roughly 1.7 million distinct CDR3 sequences, roughly 32% of which are singletons. The origin of this receptor is a woman younger than 45 in good health. This chain joins TRBV28 and TRBJ1-2, with D possibly matching TRBD1 (6 bases). What was sequenced was blood. The CDR3 region has the DNA TGTGCCACCGACTTGGGGGGGGGCGCTCATGGCTACACCTTC. Amino acids: CATDLGGGAHGYTF.